This T cell receptor beta chain is from a study of graft-versus-host responses after intestinal transplantation. Study-level information: All recipients were given anti-thymocyte globulin induction, and tacrolimus and steroids were then administered for about three years.

TCRdb's table, derived via immunoSEQ multiplex PCR, lists solely in-frame clones and lacks some. The sample has some 70,000 clones; around 86% are singletons. This clone is a singleton in its sample. Its antigen is undetermined. Findings and limits, study-wide: There were GvH clones found in recipient marrow, and some of them appeared first in ileum or blood.

V shed 5 bases, J shed 3 bases, and the junction held 0 bases outside the gene matches. CDR3 size: 12 residues. Germline V CDR1 and CDR2: MNHEY, SMNVEV (reference sequence). The receptor comes from a human donor who was the organ donor for an intestinal transplant. The chain couples TRBV27 to TRBJ2-7; TRBD1 matches 8 bases. The sample here was unstimulated CD8+ T cells sorted from spleen or lymph node cells, taken before transplant. CDR3 nucleotides: TGTGCCAGCAGTACAGGGGGCTACGAGCAGTACTTC. Protein sequence: CASSTGGYEQYF.